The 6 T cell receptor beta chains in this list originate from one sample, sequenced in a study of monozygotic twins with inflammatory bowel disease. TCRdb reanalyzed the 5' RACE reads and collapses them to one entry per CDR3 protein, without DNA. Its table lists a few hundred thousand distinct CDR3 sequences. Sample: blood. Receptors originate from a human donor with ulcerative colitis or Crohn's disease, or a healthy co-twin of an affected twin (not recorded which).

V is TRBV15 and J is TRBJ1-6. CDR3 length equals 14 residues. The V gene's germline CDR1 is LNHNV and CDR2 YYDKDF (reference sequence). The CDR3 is CATSREANNSPLHF.

The CDR3 here is CASSHRQGVGDTQYF. The J gene is TRBJ2-3, the V gene TRBV3-1; TCRdb's assignment of TRBD1 cannot be checked, as there is no DNA. Germline V gene data show CDR1 as LGHDT and CDR2 as YNNKEL (reference sequence). The CDR3 runs 15 residues.

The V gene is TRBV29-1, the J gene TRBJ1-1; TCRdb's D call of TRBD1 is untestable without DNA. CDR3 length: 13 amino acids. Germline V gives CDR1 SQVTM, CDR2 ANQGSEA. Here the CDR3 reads CSASTGGGTEAFF.

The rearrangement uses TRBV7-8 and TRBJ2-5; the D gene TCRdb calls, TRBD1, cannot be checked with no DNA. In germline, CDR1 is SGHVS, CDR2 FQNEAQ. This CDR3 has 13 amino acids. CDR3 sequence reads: CASSMDGKGTQYF.

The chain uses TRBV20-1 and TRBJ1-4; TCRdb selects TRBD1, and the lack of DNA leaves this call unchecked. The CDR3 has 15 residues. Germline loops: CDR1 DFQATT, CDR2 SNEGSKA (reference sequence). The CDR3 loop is CSARVEGTTNEKLFF.

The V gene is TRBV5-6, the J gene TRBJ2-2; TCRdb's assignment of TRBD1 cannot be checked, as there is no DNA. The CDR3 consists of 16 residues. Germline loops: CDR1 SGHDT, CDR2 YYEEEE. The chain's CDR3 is CASTRWVAGDYGELFF.